These 8 T cell receptor beta chains came from one sample sequenced in a study of T cells in Graves' hyperthyroidism and ophthalmopathy. RNA transcripts gave rise to amplified TCR beta CDR3 regions. The HTBI set primed first-round TCR CDR3 RT-PCR. Via MiXCR, TCRdb re-called the multiplex PCR reads, giving one row per CDR3 protein. The repertoire has 450,000 to 600,000 distinct CDR3 sequences, about 20% of them found once; the top ten carry roughly 47%. The sequencing input was blood. All receptors derive from a man aged 35 to 55 with Graves' ophthalmopathy.

This clonotype was observed many times. The chain recombines TRBV12-3 or TRBV12-4 with TRBJ2-1; D possibly matches TRBD1 or TRBD2 (6 bases each). Trimming pared 7 bases from V and 10 bases from J, leaving 23 bases between. This CDR3 has 15 residues. In nucleotides, the CDR3 is TGTGCCAGCACCCCCCAGGGGAGGACCCGGGAAGAGCAGTTCTTC. Amino acids: CASTPQGRTREEQFF.

This clonotype showed up many times. The J gene is TRBJ1-5, the V gene TRBV5-1; 7 nucleotides align to TRBD1. J lost 5 bases, V lost 4 bases, and 9 bases had no gene match. The CDR3 spans 15 residues. Germline V gene data show CDR1 as SGHRS and CDR2 as YFSETQ. The CDR3, as DNA: TGCGCCAGCAGCATCGAGGGCAGGGGGGATCAGCCCCAGCATTTT. Amino acid sequence: CASSIEGRGDQPQHF.

This clonotype was counted at least ten times. V usage is TRBV27 and J usage is TRBJ2-3; TRBD2 matches at 9 bases. V was pared by 3 bases and J by 2 bases, with 6 bases of the junction left unmatched. The CDR3 consists of 16 residues. CDR1 is MNHEY, CDR2 SMNVEV, per germline (reference sequence). CDR3 DNA sequence: TGTGCCAGCAGTTTCCAGCGGGAGGAGACCACAGATACGCAGTATTTT. Translated, it gives CASSFQREETTDTQYF.

This clonotype has more than one count but fewer than ten. The rearrangement links TRBV20-1 to TRBJ1-2; D is unresolved. V dropped 6 bases and J dropped 7 bases, with 18 bases sitting between them. CDR1 is DFQATT and CDR2 is SNEGSKA in the germline V gene (reference sequence). This CDR3 has 13 amino acids. The CDR3 coding sequence is TGCAGTGCCAGCACACCACAGACCGGTGGCTACACCTTC. The encoded protein is CSASTPQTGGYTF.

In this sample, this clonotype turned up a few times. The chain links TRBV20-1 to TRBJ1-4; D is ambiguous. V was pared by 0 bases and J by 7 bases, with 18 bases between. Germline CDR1 DFQATT, CDR2 SNEGSKA (reference sequence). The CDR3 runs to 16 residues. The CDR3 sequence is CSARDSRQDEREKLFF. CDR3 sequence (DNA): TGCAGTGCTAGAGATTCTCGCCAGGATGAACGTGAAAAACTGTTTTTT.

As to this clonotype: At one end, the junction sequence differs from germline, possibly due to a read error. J is TRBJ2-5 and V is TRBV7-7; tentative D call: TRBD2 (5 bases). The germline V gene has CDR1 SSHAT and CDR2 FNYEAQ (reference sequence). The CDR3 covers 14 residues. Here the CDR3 DNA reads TGTGCTAGCAGCTTAGGAGCGGCCAGGGAGACCCAGTACTTC. This translates into CASSLGAARETQYF.

The chain carries TRBV6-1 and TRBJ2-1, with 7 bases that match TRBD1. The V and J ends lost 5 bases and 3 bases, in that order; junction bases with no gene match: 7. Germline V gene data show CDR1 as MNHNS and CDR2 as SASEGT. The CDR3 contains 15 residues. DNA of the CDR3: TGTGCCAGCAGTCCCCGGACAGGCTACTACAATGAGCAGTTCTTC. It codes for CASSPRTGYYNEQFF.

The chain joins TRBV9 to TRBJ1-6; the match to TRBD1 covers 7 bases. V dropped 3 bases and J dropped 10; count of bases not matched to a gene: 4. This CDR3 is built from 13 residues. CDR1 is SGDLS, CDR2 YYNGEE, per germline. The CDR3 bases are TGTGCCAGCAGCGAGGGGGCAGGGTCACCCCTCCACTTT. Translation: CASSEGAGSPLHF.